This T cell receptor (beta chain) was sequenced in a study of blood T cell repertoires in COVID-19. The assay was immunoSEQ multiplex PCR, and TCRdb's table has in-frame clones only and misses some. The sample contains 500,000 or so clones, around 90% of which appear only once. This clone was recorded only once. CDR3 length equals 17 residues. After removal of 2 bases from V and 10 bases from J, the junction contained 11 bases not matched to a gene. The germline gives CDR1 SGHTA, CDR2 FQGTGA. The specimen sequenced was PBMCs or T cells enriched from blood (not recorded which). This sequence originates from a woman aged 18-35 years who had recovered from COVID-19. The chain has TRBV7-3 and TRBJ2-1, with TRBD2 matching 13 bases. This CDR3 is CASSLDGTSGIRGEQFF. The CDR3 DNA follows: TGTGCCAGCAGCTTAGACGGGACTAGCGGGATCAGAGGAGAGCAGTTCTTC.